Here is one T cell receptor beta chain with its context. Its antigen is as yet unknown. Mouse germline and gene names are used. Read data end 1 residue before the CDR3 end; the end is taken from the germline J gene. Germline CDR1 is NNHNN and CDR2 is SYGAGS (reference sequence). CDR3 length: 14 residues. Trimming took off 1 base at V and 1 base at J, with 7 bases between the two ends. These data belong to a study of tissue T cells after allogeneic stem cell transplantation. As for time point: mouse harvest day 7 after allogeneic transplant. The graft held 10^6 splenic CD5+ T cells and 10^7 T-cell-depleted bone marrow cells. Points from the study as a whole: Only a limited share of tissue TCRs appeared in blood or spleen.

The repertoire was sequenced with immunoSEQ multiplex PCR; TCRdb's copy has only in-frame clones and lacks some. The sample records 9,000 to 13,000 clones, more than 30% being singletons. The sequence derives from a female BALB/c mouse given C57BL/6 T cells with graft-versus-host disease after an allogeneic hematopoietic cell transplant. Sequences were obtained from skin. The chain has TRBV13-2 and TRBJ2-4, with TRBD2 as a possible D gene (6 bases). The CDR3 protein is CASGDNWGQNTLYF. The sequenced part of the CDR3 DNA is TGTGCCAGCGGTGATAACTGGGGTCAAAACACCTTGTAC.